These T cell receptor beta chains were read from a single sample in a study of blood T cells in healthy people across ages. TCRdb redid the calling of the 5' RACE reads with MiXCR, one entry per CDR3 protein. This table has more than 650,000 distinct CDR3 sequences, roughly 26% appearing once. The same sample was also studied in work on T cells of mothers and their children.

Sequencing input: blood. Source of these receptors: a boy aged 5-17 years in good health. Both conserved end residues are part of each CDR3. The D gene is left open where the match is weak. Clone size is given for some rows only: seen once, a few or many times, or a class if the clone is expanded.

size,V,J,D,DNA,CDR3
-,TRBV6-1,TRBJ2-1,-,TGTGCCAGCAGTGAAGTCGTTCGTAATGAGCAGTTCTTC,CASSEVVRNEQFF
-,TRBV7-9,TRBJ2-5,-,TGTGCCAGCAGTTCGGACTCCCGTGAGCAGTACTTC,CASSSDSREQYF
few,TRBV15,TRBJ1-4,-,TGTGCCACCAGCAGAGAAAGCGGCGAAAAACTGTTTTTT,CATSRESGEKLFF
-,TRBV6-5,TRBJ1-1,-,TGTGCCAGCAGTCCCGTGGGGGGGGGCACTGAAGCTTTCTTT,CASSPVGGGTEAFF
-,TRBV20-1,TRBJ2-7,TRBD2,TGCAGTGCCCCCGGACTAGCGGGGGGGCACGAGCAGTACTTC,CSAPGLAGGHEQYF
few,TRBV15,TRBJ2-5,TRBD2,TGTGCCACCAGCAGAGGAGGGACTAGAGGACAAGAGACCCAGTACTTC,CATSRGGTRGQETQYF
-,TRBV6-4,TRBJ2-7,TRBD1,TGTGCCAGCAGGGGACAGGGGTTACCCTACGAGCAGTACTTC,CASRGQGLPYEQYF
few,TRBV5-1,TRBJ2-5,-,TGCGCCAGCAGCCGCCGTGGGGTGTACCAAGAGACCCAGTACTTC,CASSRRGVYQETQYF
few,TRBV20-1,TRBJ1-2,TRBD1,TGCAGTGCTAGGGGACAGGGGGCGACCTATGGCTACACCTTC,CSARGQGATYGYTF
-,TRBV5-1,TRBJ1-5,TRBD1,TGCGCCAGCAGCCCGGGACAGGTCCCCAATCAGCCCCAGCATTTT,CASSPGQVPNQPQHF
few,TRBV7-9,TRBJ1-3,TRBD1,TGTGCCAGCAGCGATAGACAGGGCTCTGGAAACACCATATATTTT,CASSDRQGSGNTIYF
-,TRBV3-1,TRBJ2-2,-,TGTGCCAGCAGCCGACTTACTAACGGTGGGGAGCTGTTTTTT,CASSRLTNGGELFF
-,TRBV5-1,TRBJ2-7,TRBD1,TGCGCCAGCAGCTTTTTAGGGGGCCACGAGCAGTACTTC,CASSFLGGHEQYF
-,TRBV2,TRBJ1-2,-,TGTGCCAGCAGGGCACAGGAGACCAACTATGGCTACACCTTC,CASRAQETNYGYTF
few,TRBV4-1,TRBJ2-4,-,TGCGCCAGCAGCACGACAGGCCGGGGAGCCAAAAACATTCAGTACTTC,CASSTTGRGAKNIQYF
-,TRBV11-2,TRBJ2-5,TRBD2,TGTGCCAGCAGGAGGGACGTGGGGGGGGAGACCCAGTACTTC,CASRRDVGGETQYF
few,TRBV6-2/TRBV6-3,TRBJ2-7,-,TGTGCCAGCAGTTACTCGGGACCGTCCGAGCAGTACTTC,CASSYSGPSEQYF
-,TRBV13,TRBJ1-1,TRBD1,TGTGCCAGCAGTCCCAGTAGTGGGACAGGCTCTGAGAACACTGAAGCTTTCTTT,CASSPSSGTGSENTEAFF
-,TRBV4-2,TRBJ2-1,TRBD2,TGTGCCAGCAGCCAGCCGGGGACTAGCGGGGGGGACGGGCAGTTCTTC,CASSQPGTSGGDGQFF
-,TRBV29-1,TRBJ1-1,-,TGCAGCGTCTGTCTTCCGGGCCTCTGGGCTGAAGCTTTCTTT,CSVCLPGLWAEAFF
many,TRBV12-3/TRBV12-4,TRBJ2-5,-,TGTGCCAGCAGTTTCAGGCGTGCCCGAGAGACCCAGTACTTC,CASSFRRARETQYF
-,TRBV27,TRBJ1-6,-,TGTGCCAGCTCTGGGGGGGCCTATAATTCACCCCTCCACTTT,CASSGGAYNSPLHF
-,TRBV20-1,TRBJ1-5,-,TGCAGTGCTAGTCCTGGGGGCGGTCAGCCCCAGCATTTT,CSASPGGGQPQHF
-,TRBV5-1,TRBJ1-4,TRBD1,TGCGCCAGCAGCCCGGACAGGCCAACTAATGAAAAACTGTTTTTT,CASSPDRPTNEKLFF
-,TRBV27,TRBJ2-7,-,TGTGCCAGCAGTCCGGGATTTATCTACGAGCAGTACTTC,CASSPGFIYEQYF
-,TRBV27,TRBJ1-4,-,TGTGCCAGCAGTTCCCTTGGGGGGGACAAACTGTTTTTT,CASSSLGGDKLFF
-,TRBV14,TRBJ2-2,TRBD1,TGTGCCGGCAGCCAGGCAGGGGGGAACACCGGGGAGCTGTTTTTT,CAGSQAGGNTGELFF
-,TRBV12-3/TRBV12-4,TRBJ2-3,-,TGTGCCAGCGAGCGCGGCGCAGATACGCAGTATTTT,CASERGADTQYF
-,TRBV27,TRBJ2-1,TRBD2,TGTGCCAGCAGTTTACCCCGCGGGGGCTACAATGAGCAGTTCTTC,CASSLPRGGYNEQFF
-,TRBV12-3/TRBV12-4,TRBJ2-7,-,TGTGCCAGCAGTTTCACAGGGTCAGGGATCGAGCAGTACTTC,CASSFTGSGIEQYF
-,TRBV12-5,TRBJ2-1,-,TGTGCTAGTGGTTTGGTACGGACTGCGGGATCCTACAATGAGCAGTTCTTC,CASGLVRTAGSYNEQFF
-,TRBV9,TRBJ2-1,-,TGTGCCAGCAGCGTAGTCGCCAGCAACTACAATGAGCAGTTCTTC,CASSVVASNYNEQFF
few,TRBV6-1,TRBJ1-1,-,TGTGCCAGCAGTGAAGAGTGGGGACCGAACACTGAAGCTTTCTTT,CASSEEWGPNTEAFF
-,TRBV21-1,TRBJ2-4,-,TGTGCCAGCAGCAACGGGAAGGGGGAATGGGGCAAAAACATTCAGTACTTC,CASSNGKGEWGKNIQYF
-,TRBV3-1,TRBJ2-3,-,TGTGCCAGCAGTCCCGGACCGGACGGGACAGATACGCAGTATTTT,CASSPGPDGTDTQYF
-,TRBV25-1,TRBJ2-6,-,TGTGCCAGCAGTGTAGACAGGCTAGGCCCCGCTTCTGGGGCCAACGTCCTGACTTTC,CASSVDRLGPASGANVLTF
-,TRBV7-3,TRBJ2-7,-,TGTGCCAGCAGCCCACGACACACCACCCCTAACGAGCAGTACTTC,CASSPRHTTPNEQYF
-,TRBV12-3/TRBV12-4,TRBJ2-7,-,TGTGCCAGCAGTTTAGCGTTTGGGACTCGTCGGTACTTC,CASSLAFGTRRYF
-,TRBV7-2,TRBJ1-2,-,TGTGCCAGCAGCTTAGTGTCTGGAAGTCATGGCTACACCTTC,CASSLVSGSHGYTF
-,TRBV7-9,TRBJ2-1,TRBD1,TGTGCCAGCAGCCCCAAATTCGGGACAGACAATGAGCAGTTCTTC,CASSPKFGTDNEQFF
-,TRBV9,TRBJ2-7,-,TGTGCCAGCAGCGTAGGGCACGTTAACTACGAGCAGTACTTC,CASSVGHVNYEQYF
-,TRBV10-3,TRBJ2-1,TRBD2,TGTGCCATTAACCCCAGAGGGGCTAGCGGACCGTACAATGAGCAGTTCTTC,CAINPRGASGPYNEQFF
-,TRBV29-1,TRBJ2-7,TRBD1,TGCAGCGTTGAAGAAATCCGGGACAGGGCCTACGAGCAGTACTTC,CSVEEIRDRAYEQYF
few,TRBV6-6,TRBJ2-5,TRBD2,TGTGCCAGCACCTTACAACGGGGGGATCAAGAGACCCCGTACTTC,CASTLQRGDQETPYF
-,TRBV7-9,TRBJ1-2,-,TGTGCCAGCAGCCCCGGGACGCCCCGGGGCTATGGCTACACCTTC,CASSPGTPRGYGYTF
few,TRBV5-1,TRBJ1-2,-,TGCGCCAGCAGGGACCAGGGCGGCTACACCTTC,CASRDQGGYTF